The sample holds a few counts of the clone carrying this TCR beta chain. Its antigen is unknown. These data come from a study of Graves' ophthalmopathy and Graves' hyperthyroidism. Study-level information: There was a collection of peripheral blood at initial diagnosis, before any treatment.

Amplified TCR beta CDR3 regions were obtained using RNA transcripts as template. Second-round multiplex PCR came after a first-round RT-PCR that employed HTBI primers. TCRdb independently ran MiXCR on the multiplex PCR reads; one entry per CDR3 protein. The repertoire holds 200,000 to 300,000 distinct CDR3 sequences, with approximately 42% as singletons. Study outcomes and limitations: The blood repertoire also included most expanded thyroid clonotypes above 0.001 frequency. Using 13 signatures, a model distinguished ophthalmopathy from stable hyperthyroidism, reaching around 86% sensitivity and 81.08% specificity.

Germline CDR1 is SGDLS and CDR2 is YYNGEE. V shed 3 bases and J 4 bases; nucleotides not matched to a gene: 10. The CDR3 sequence is 16 residues long. J is TRBJ1-2 and V is TRBV9; 9 nucleotides line up with TRBD1. This clonotype was sampled from an adult man with Graves' ophthalmopathy. The sequenced sample consisted of peripheral blood. CDR3 sequence reads: CASSASGTGRAYGYTF. As DNA, the CDR3 is TGTGCCAGCAGCGCCTCCGGGACAGGGAGGGCCTATGGCTACACCTTC. The full variable domain, rest sourced from reference TRBV9 and TRBJ1-2, is DSGVTQTPKHLITATGQRVTLRCSPRSGDLSVYWYQQSLDQGLQFLIQYYNGEERAKGNILERFSAQQFPDLHSELNLSSLELGDSALYFCASSASGTGRAYGYTFGSGTRLTVV.